The sequence of this T cell receptor (beta chain) was determined in a study of regulatory T cells in long-lasting Graves disease. Study in general: Newly diagnosed Graves' patients had under 3 months of antithyroid drugs.

Only one count was recorded for this clonotype. Its cognate antigen is unknown. A read error may explain this, as a much larger clone is one base away. Study-level points and caveats: The study found lower TCR diversity in persistent Graves' patients than in newly diagnosed ones.

This CDR3 has 12 amino acids. Germline V CDR1 and CDR2: DFQATT, SNEGSKA (reference sequence). V dropped 6 bases and J dropped 4 bases, with 13 bases sitting between them. Time point reported: newly diagnosed GD, antithyroid drugs for less than 3 months. Extracted RNA from PBMCs served as the source of the TCR library. Graves' disease diagnosis followed American Thyroid Association guidelines. Combining iRepertoire HTBI primers with Arm-PCR of CDR3 regions, the authors built TCR beta libraries. TCRdb re-analysed the multiplex PCR reads in MiXCR, keeping a single row per CDR3 protein. The sample contains hundreds of thousands of distinct CDR3 sequences, 15% to 20% of which appear only once.

The chain links TRBV20-1 to TRBJ2-7; D is undetermined. The sequencing here drew on peripheral blood mononuclear cells (PBMCs), taken at new diagnosis, from a patient treated with antithyroid drugs. This TCR came from a female donor with Graves disease. The CDR3 here is CSAEDGQYEQYF. In nucleotides, the CDR3 is TGCAGTGCCGAAGACGGGCAATACGAGCAGTACTTC.